These T cell receptor beta chains were read from a single sample in a study of blood T cell repertoires in COVID-19. Profiling relied on immunoSEQ multiplex PCR, and the TCRdb table lists in-frame clones only, not all of them. The sample shows approximately 440,000 clones, roughly 91% of them seen only once. Sequencing was performed on PBMCs or T cells enriched from blood (not recorded which). The receptors were sampled from a man aged 18 to 29 who had recovered from COVID-19. The CDR3 runs from the conserved cysteine through the conserved F or W. The order of the fields is V gene, D gene, clone size, J gene, CDR3 protein, CDR3 DNA. D genes are given only for firm matches. Some rows have no size entry. The others give once, few or many, or a class for an expanded clone.

TRBV11-2	TRBD1	-	TRBJ2-4	CASSPRQGSIENIQYF	TGTGCCAGCAGCCCCCGACAGGGGTCGATAGAAAACATTCAGTACTTC
TRBV30	TRBD1	-	TRBJ1-5	CASQSGTEGQPQHF	TGTGCCTCTCAAAGTGGGACAGAGGGGCAGCCCCAGCATTTT
TRBV7-9	-	-	TRBJ1-2	CASSLDYNTGVYYGYTF	TGTGCCAGCAGCTTAGACTATAACACCGGAGTTTACTATGGCTACACCTTC
TRBV6-5	TRBD1	-	TRBJ1-1	CASSLTGSATEAFF	TGTGCCAGCAGCCTGACAGGGTCGGCCACTGAAGCTTTCTTT
TRBV30	-	-	TRBJ1-5	CAWSVKIYYSNQPQHF	TGTGCCTGGAGTGTAAAGATCTACTATAGCAATCAGCCCCAGCATTTT
TRBV28	TRBD1	-	TRBJ1-1	CASSPPTGVSEAFF	TGTGCCAGCAGTCCTCCGACAGGGGTGAGTGAAGCTTTCTTT
TRBV30	-	-	TRBJ2-7	CAWSVLGREQYF	TGTGCCTGGAGTGTACTAGGACGCGAGCAGTACTTC
TRBV25-1	TRBD2	-	TRBJ2-2	CASSGTRGTGELFF	TGTGCCAGCAGTGGGACTAGGGGCACCGGGGAGCTGTTTTTT
TRBV7-3	-	-	TRBJ1-2	CASSSLRENYGYTF	TGTGCCAGCAGCTCCCTACGGGAAAACTATGGCTACACCTTC
TRBV28	-	-	TRBJ2-5	CASSSEVGKTQYF	TGTGCCAGCAGCTCGGAGGTGGGAAAGACCCAGTACTTC
TRBV28	-	-	TRBJ2-5	CASSLQSRETQYF	TGTGCCAGCAGTCTCCAAAGCCGAGAGACCCAGTACTTC
TRBV29-1	-	-	TRBJ2-5	CSGEDGGETQYF	TGCAGCGGGGAGGACGGAGGAGAGACCCAGTACTTC
TRBV6-5	-	few	TRBJ2-2	CASRPQGSPTGELFF	TGTGCCAGCAGACCACAGGGCTCGCCGACCGGGGAGCTGTTTTTT
TRBV18	TRBD2	-	TRBJ2-7	CASSPSAGGSYEQYF	TGTGCCAGCTCACCAAGTGCCGGGGGGTCCTACGAGCAGTACTTC
TRBV11-3	TRBD1	-	TRBJ1-1	CASPRGQGNTEAFF	TGTGCCAGCCCTCGCGGACAGGGGAACACTGAAGCTTTCTTT
TRBV10-3	-	-	TRBJ2-5	CAISESRETQYF	TGTGCCATCAGTGAGTCGCGAGAGACCCAGTACTTC
TRBV11-2	-	-	TRBJ1-2	CASSLESPLYGYTF	TGTGCCAGCAGCTTAGAATCCCCATTGTATGGCTACACCTTC
TRBV6-5	-	few	TRBJ1-2	CASTSSGRRGYTF	TGTGCCAGCACCTCTTCTGGGAGGCGCGGCTACACCTTC
TRBV2	-	-	TRBJ1-5	CASSEDSLYQPQHF	TGTGCCAGCAGTGAAGACAGTTTATATCAGCCCCAGCATTTT
TRBV19	-	-	TRBJ2-4	CASSISVAKNIQYF	TGTGCCAGTAGTATTTCGGTAGCCAAAAACATTCAGTACTTC
TRBV4-1	-	-	TRBJ1-2	CASSQERGLGYTF	TGCGCCAGCAGCCAAGAACGGGGACTAGGCTACACCTTC
TRBV14	TRBD1	-	TRBJ2-5	CASSQVKDREETQYF	TGTGCCAGCAGCCAAGTGAAGGACAGGGAGGAGACCCAGTACTTC
TRBV6-2/TRBV6-3	-	-	TRBJ1-2	CASSQDPRVNYGYTF	TGTGCCAGCAGTCAAGACCCTCGGGTTAACTATGGCTACACCTTC
TRBV9	-	-	TRBJ1-1	CASSANAGRTEAFF	TGTGCCAGCAGCGCAAACGCGGGCCGAACTGAAGCTTTCTTT
TRBV6-2/TRBV6-3	-	-	TRBJ1-6	CASSYSGERANSPLHF	TGTGCCAGCAGTTACTCCGGGGAACGTGCTAATTCACCCCTCCACTTT
TRBV27	TRBD2	-	TRBJ2-1	CASKVGGTSGRPRINEQFF	TGTGCCAGCAAAGTGGGGGGGACTAGCGGGAGGCCCAGGATAAATGAGCAGTTCTTC
TRBV7-3	TRBD2	-	TRBJ2-1	CASSQGTSGRRNNEQFF	TGTGCCAGCAGCCAAGGGACTAGCGGGAGGCGCAACAATGAGCAGTTCTTC
TRBV20-1	-	-	TRBJ2-5	CSALNSETQYF	TGCAGTGCCCTTAATTCAGAGACCCAGTACTTC
TRBV10-2	TRBD1	once	TRBJ1-4	CASGTGTGPSEKLFF	TGCGCCAGCGGGACCGGGACAGGCCCTTCCGAAAAACTGTTTTTT
TRBV7-9	TRBD1	-	TRBJ1-2	CASSLSTGTANYGYTF	TGTGCCAGCAGTTTGTCGACCGGGACAGCTAACTATGGCTACACCTTC
TRBV15	-	-	TRBJ1-4	CATSRARERGEKLFF	TGTGCCACCAGCAGAGCTCGGGAGCGGGGGGAAAAACTGTTTTTT
TRBV14	TRBD1	-	TRBJ2-7	CASSQQDRAAYEQYF	TGTGCCAGCAGCCAACAGGACAGGGCGGCCTACGAGCAGTACTTC
TRBV28	-	-	TRBJ2-2	CASSIQGRELFF	TGTGCCAGCAGTATACAGGGCCGGGAGCTGTTTTTT
TRBV10-3	-	-	TRBJ1-1	CAISVGGGTEAFF	TGTGCCATCAGTGTCGGGGGAGGCACTGAAGCTTTCTTT
TRBV9	TRBD1	-	TRBJ1-5	CASSTRGESNQPQHF	TGTGCCAGCAGCACCAGGGGGGAGAGCAATCAGCCCCAGCATTTT
TRBV19	-	-	TRBJ1-3	CASSSDFSGNTIYF	TGTGCCAGTAGTTCGGACTTCTCTGGAAACACCATATATTTT
TRBV5-4	-	-	TRBJ1-2	CASSLVGGSGYGYTF	TGTGCCAGCAGCTTGGTGGGGGGGTCGGGCTATGGCTACACCTTC
TRBV14	-	few	TRBJ2-3	CASSQYRLAGLSTDTQYF	TGTGCCAGCAGCCAATATCGCCTGGCTGGACTTAGCACAGATACGCAGTATTTT
TRBV12-5	-	-	TRBJ1-5	CASGLVSNSYSNQPQHF	TGTGCTAGTGGTTTGGTATCTAATTCCTATAGCAATCAGCCCCAGCATTTT